The 25 T cell receptor beta chains in this list originate from one sample, sequenced in a study of blood T cell repertoires in COVID-19. This table comes from immunoSEQ multiplex PCR, and its TCRdb copy is limited to in-frame clones, with some not included. This table has roughly 230,000 clones, nearly 90% appearing once. Input material: peripheral blood. The source is a woman aged 55-70 years with COVID-19, enrolled during active disease.

The chain joins TRBV3-1 (or the pseudogene TRBV3-2) to TRBJ2-7; TRBD2 matches at 10 bases. Germline loops: CDR1 LGHDT, CDR2 YNNKEL (reference sequence). Losses at the gene ends were 6 bases for V and 4 bases for J; bases not matched to a gene: 6. The CDR3 is made up of 14 amino acids. CDR3 in amino acids: CASRASGGVYEQYF. For the CDR3, the DNA is TGTGCCAGCAGAGCTAGCGGGGGCGTTTACGAGCAGTACTTC.

The rearrangement uses TRBV19 and TRBJ1-5, with D possibly matching TRBD1 (5 bases). In germline, CDR1 is LNHDA, CDR2 SQIVND (reference sequence). V lost 1 base and J 3 bases, leaving 10 bases between the germline ends. This CDR3 region has 15 residues. Here the CDR3 reads CASSIVQALNQPQHF. CDR3 nucleotide sequence: TGTGCCAGTAGTATAGTACAGGCCCTCAATCAGCCCCAGCATTTT. The full variable domain, with the rest looked up from reference TRBV19 and TRBJ1-5, is DGGITQSPKYLFRKEGQNVTLSCEQNLNHDAMYWYRQDPGQGLRLIYYSQIVNDFQKGDIAEGYSVSREKKESFPLTVTSAQKNPTAFYLCASSIVQALNQPQHFGDGTRLSIL.

This chain connects TRBV2 to TRBJ2-5; maybe TRBD2 (6 bases). The V gene lost 3 bases and the J gene lost 4 bases, with 18 bases spanning the gap. Per the germline V gene, CDR1 is SNHLY and CDR2 is FYNNEI. The CDR3 loop spans 16 amino acids. CDR3 in amino acids: CASSDRSGPPGETQYF. The DNA of the CDR3 is TGTGCCAGCAGTGACCGTAGCGGCCCCCCGGGAGAGACCCAGTACTTC.

The chain joins TRBV18 to TRBJ2-5; D gene uncertain. The germline V and J ends were trimmed by 6 bases and 3 bases, with 17 bases remaining between them. Germline V gene data show CDR1 as KGHSH and CDR2 as LQKENI. There are 15 residues in the CDR3. The CDR3 reads CASSQHPARKETQYF. CDR3 DNA sequence: TGTGCCAGCTCCCAGCACCCGGCCAGGAAAGAGACCCAGTACTTC. The entire variable domain, with the rest obtained from reference TRBV18 and TRBJ2-5, is as follows: NAGVMQNPRHLVRRRGQEARLRCSPMKGHSHVYWYRQLPEEGLKFMVYLQKENIIDESGMPKERFSAEFPKEGPSILRIQQVVRGDSAAYFCASSQHPARKETQYFGPGTRLLVL.

CDR3 in amino acids: CASSLVGEGGSEAFF. Here the CDR3 DNA reads TGTGCCAGCAGCTTAGTCGGGGAAGGCGGTTCGGAAGCTTTCTTT. This rearrangement joins TRBV7-2 to TRBJ1-1; D gene uncertain. With 1 base removed from V and 8 bases from J, the gap between germline ends came to 17 bases. The CDR3 loop spans 15 amino acids. CDR1 is SGHTA, CDR2 FQGNSA, per germline.

The gene calls are TRBV4-2 and TRBJ1-6; 7 bases fit TRBD1. CDR1 and CDR2 (germline): LGHNA, YNFKEQ. The V segment lost 0 bases and the J segment 4 bases; nucleotides outside the gene matches: 9. The CDR3 runs to 18 residues. In DNA, the CDR3 is TGTGCCAGCAGCCAAGACCCTCCCGGGACAGTTTATAATTCACCCCTCCACTTT. Protein: CASSQDPPGTVYNSPLHF.

The chain combines TRBV30 with TRBJ1-2, with TRBD1 identical over 8 bases. Germline values: CDR1 GTSNPN, CDR2 SVGIG (reference sequence). This CDR3 has 15 residues. Losses at the gene ends were 4 bases for V and 4 bases for J; bases not matched to a gene: 11. The CDR3 reads CAWTGRTGYGYGYTF. CDR3 nucleotide sequence: TGTGCCTGGACCGGACGGACAGGGTACGGCTATGGCTACACCTTC.

The gene calls are TRBV19 and TRBJ1-2; possibly TRBD1 for D (5 bases). V was cut by 5 bases and J by 8 bases, with 12 bases left in between. This CDR3 spans 12 amino acids. Germline V lookup: CDR1 LNHDA, CDR2 SQIVND (reference sequence). In DNA, the CDR3 is TGTGCCAGTAGTGGGGGGACTCGGGGCTACACCTTC. Protein product: CASSGGTRGYTF.

This chain links TRBV5-6 with TRBJ1-4, with D hard to call. Trimming pared 2 bases from V and 5 bases from J, leaving 10 bases between. The CDR3 is 14 residues long. Germline V CDR1 and CDR2: SGHDT, YYEEEE. CDR3 amino acids: CASSFQTGNEKLFF. DNA of the CDR3: TGTGCCAGCAGCTTTCAGACGGGGAATGAAAAACTGTTTTTT.

The V call is TRBV6-2 or TRBV6-3, the J call TRBJ2-7; 10 positions agree with TRBD2. Per the germline V gene, CDR1 is MNHEY and CDR2 is SVGEGT. This CDR3 has 17 residues. V lost 4 bases and J lost 3; bases outside the gene matches: 12. CDR3 residues: CASSSRLAGALVYEQYF. In DNA form, the CDR3 reads TGTGCCAGCAGTTCGAGGCTAGCGGGGGCCTTAGTCTACGAGCAGTACTTC.

This chain joins TRBV6-5 and TRBJ1-4; D is uncertain. V was cut by 6 bases and J by 5 bases, with 13 bases left in between. The length of the CDR3 is 14 residues. The germline V gene encodes CDR1 MNHEY and CDR2 SVGAGI. The CDR3 protein is CASRLEAANEKLFF. The CDR3 bases are TGTGCCAGCAGGTTGGAGGCGGCGAATGAAAAACTGTTTTTT.

The V gene is TRBV30, the J gene TRBJ1-1; possibly TRBD1 for D (6 bases). The CDR3 spans 15 residues. V dropped 4 bases and J dropped 6 bases, with 21 bases sitting between them. Germline CDR1 GTSNPN, CDR2 SVGIG (reference sequence). The DNA for the CDR3 is TGTGCCTGGAAGAGGACAGCACGTCTGGGGGCTGAAGCTTTCTTT. Translating it yields CAWKRTARLGAEAFF.

The sample holds a few counts of this clone. J is TRBJ2-7 and V is TRBV7-9; TRBD2 aligns across 11 bases. CDR1 and CDR2 (germline): SEHNR, FQNEAQ (reference sequence). The CDR3 runs to 19 residues. V lost 3 bases, J lost 4 bases, and 17 bases stayed unmatched. The CDR3 loop reads CASSLRRLAGGDFAYEQYF. DNA of the CDR3: TGTGCCAGCAGCTTGCGTCGTCTAGCGGGGGGCGACTTCGCTTACGAGCAGTACTTC.

The chain recombines TRBV19 with TRBJ1-1; D is ambiguous. Per the germline V gene, CDR1 is LNHDA and CDR2 is SQIVND (reference sequence). V dropped 7 bases and J dropped 4 bases, with 13 bases sitting between them. This CDR3 contains 13 residues. CDR3 nucleotides: TGTGCCAGTACGGGGAGGGTAATCACTGAAGCTTTCTTT. It translates to CASTGRVITEAFF.

The rearrangement joins TRBV7-2 to TRBJ1-2; 7 bases line up with TRBD1. V shed 4 bases, J shed 9 bases, and the junction held 8 bases outside the gene matches. This CDR3 contains 13 residues. Per germline, CDR1 SGHTA and CDR2 FQGNSA. As DNA, the CDR3 is TGTGCCAGCAGCTCCCGACAGGGATGGAGCTACACCTTC. This codes for CASSSRQGWSYTF.

CDR3 residues: CASSPPGREGYEQYF. The CDR3, as DNA: TGTGCCAGCTCACCACCGGGGAGGGAAGGTTACGAGCAGTACTTC. The chain has TRBV18 and TRBJ2-7; 7 bases are a match to TRBD2. From germline, CDR1 is KGHSH and CDR2 LQKENI. J gave up 4 bases and V 0 bases, and 6 bases lay outside the gene matches. There are 15 residues in the CDR3.

The chain is built from TRBV25-1 and TRBJ1-2; TRBD1 agrees at 11 bases. In germline, CDR1 is MGHDK, CDR2 SYGVNS. CDR3 length equals 18 residues. Trimming removed 6 bases from V and 0 bases from J; junction bases left unmatched: 12. CDR3: CASSENLGQGASNYGYTF. As DNA, the CDR3 is TGTGCCAGCAGCGAAAACCTCGGACAGGGGGCTTCTAACTATGGCTACACCTTC.

This clone was picked up one time. This chain links TRBV18 with TRBJ1-2; D gene ambiguous. The CDR3 spans 13 residues. Deletions cut 3 bases from V and 12 bases from J, with 17 bases between. The V gene's germline CDR1 is KGHSH and CDR2 LQKENI. CDR3 amino acids: CASSPQGGSEDTF. The CDR3 nucleotides are TGTGCCAGCTCACCTCAAGGTGGGAGTGAGGACACCTTC. The variable domain in full, with the rest retrieved from reference TRBV18 and TRBJ1-2, is NAGVMQNPRHLVRRRGQEARLRCSPMKGHSHVYWYRQLPEEGLKFMVYLQKENIIDESGMPKERFSAEFPKEGPSILRIQQVVRGDSAAYFCASSPQGGSEDTFGSGTRLTVV.

This chain links TRBV9 with TRBJ2-5; D gene unclear. Per the germline V gene, CDR1 is SGDLS and CDR2 is YYNGEE. The CDR3 has 13 amino acids. The V and J ends lost 0 bases and 2 bases respectively, with 5 bases between them. The CDR3 here is CASSVALQETQYF. The CDR3 region has the DNA TGTGCCAGCAGCGTAGCCCTACAAGAGACCCAGTACTTC.

V usage is TRBV5-5 and J usage is TRBJ1-1, with 7 bases matching TRBD1. The CDR3 runs to 14 residues. V was pared by 0 bases and J by 5 bases, with 4 bases of the junction left unmatched. Germline lookup yields CDR1 SGHKS and CDR2 YYEKEE (reference sequence). The CDR3, as DNA: TGTGCCAGCAGCTTGGCGGTCAGGGGGACTGAAGCTTTCTTT. Amino acids: CASSLAVRGTEAFF.

The V call is TRBV19, the J call TRBJ1-3; D remains ambiguous. This CDR3 is 13 amino acids long. CDR1 is LNHDA, CDR2 SQIVND, per germline (reference sequence). V lost 5 bases, J lost 12 bases, and 17 bases lay in between. The CDR3 sequence: CASSPRGVSGIYF. CDR3 nucleotides: TGTGCCAGTAGTCCCCGGGGAGTCTCGGGCATATATTTT.

The chain is built from TRBV21-1 and TRBJ1-2. TRBV21-1 is a documented pseudogene. The CDR3 sequence is 12 residues long. This CDR3 reads CASSLRGYGYTF. CDR3 bases: TGTGCCAGCAGCCTGCGGGGTTATGGCTACACCTTC.

The V call is TRBV6-2 or TRBV6-3, the J call TRBJ1-2; possible D gene TRBD1, 6 bases. The CDR3 is 16 amino acids. CDR1 is MNHEY and CDR2 is SVGEGT in the germline V gene. V lost 2 bases to trimming and J lost 3 bases, with 16 bases between them. CDR3 in amino acids: CASSYRGALRDYGYTF. The DNA for the CDR3 is TGTGCCAGCAGTTACCGGGGGGCGCTGAGGGACTATGGCTACACCTTC.

The genes are TRBV13 and TRBJ1-2; 7 positions agree with TRBD1. This CDR3 is 15 amino acids long. Germline V gives CDR1 PRHDT, CDR2 FYEKMQ (reference sequence). Trimming removed 6 bases from V and 7 bases from J; junction bases left unmatched: 14. The CDR3 spells CASRRSARDSAGYTF. Written as DNA, the CDR3 is TGTGCCAGCAGACGTAGCGCCCGGGACAGCGCTGGCTACACCTTC.

The rearrangement links TRBV19 to TRBJ2-5; possibly TRBD1 for D (6 bases). Germline values: CDR1 LNHDA, CDR2 SQIVND (reference sequence). V was shortened by 9 bases and J by 11 bases, with 13 bases between the two germline ends. The CDR3 consists of 10 residues. CDR3 protein: CARGSDSQYF. CDR3 coding DNA: TGTGCCAGGGGGTCGGACAGTCAGTACTTC.